A single sample is the source of the 18 T cell receptor beta chains below, sequenced in a study of blood T cell repertoires in COVID-19. Measured with immunoSEQ multiplex PCR; TCRdb has only the in-frame clones, and not every one. The profile shows approximately 250,000 clones, more than 80% of them singletons. Sequenced: peripheral blood. Receptors originate from a human donor in a cohort sampled during active COVID-19.

The gene calls are TRBV27 and TRBJ1-5, with D uncertain. The CDR3 extends over 15 amino acids. V was cut by 5 bases and J by 2 bases, with 13 bases left in between. Per germline, CDR1 MNHEY and CDR2 SMNVEV (reference sequence). In DNA, the CDR3 is TGTGCCAGCAGTCCCTTTGGAGGGCGCAATCAGCCCCAGCATTTT. It codes for CASSPFGGRNQPQHF.

The rearrangement links TRBV5-8 to TRBJ1-1; the D gene is possibly TRBD1 (5 bases). Germline V gene sequence: CDR1 SGHTS, CDR2 YDEGEE. The CDR3 runs to 14 residues. Trimming removed 0 bases from V and 2 bases from J, with 8 bases in between. The CDR3 DNA is TGTGCCAGCAGCTTGGTCAGGGTAAACACTGAAGCTTTCTTT. The encoded protein is CASSLVRVNTEAFF.

The chain is built from TRBV18 and TRBJ2-1, with D tentatively TRBD1 (5 bases). Per the germline V gene, CDR1 is KGHSH and CDR2 is LQKENI. Deletions cut 6 bases from V and 9 bases from J, with 24 bases between. The CDR3 length is 16 residues. In DNA form, the CDR3 reads TGTGCCAGCTCCCTCCAGGGATTGCGAGTTACTACTGAGCAGTTCTTC. This sequence encodes CASSLQGLRVTTEQFF.

The J gene is TRBJ1-2, the V gene TRBV5-1, with TRBD1 identical over 8 bases. V shed 4 bases, J shed 4 bases, and the junction held 9 bases outside the gene matches. Germline CDR1 reads SGHRS; CDR2 reads YFSETQ. This CDR3 has 15 amino acids. For the CDR3, the DNA is TGCGCCAGCAGCCCTGACAGGGGCGCAGGCTATGGCTACACCTTC. It is translated as CASSPDRGAGYGYTF. Full variable domain (remainder filled in from reference TRBV5-1 and TRBJ1-2): KAGVTQTPRYLIKTRGQQVTLSCSPISGHRSVSWYQQTPGQGLQFLFEYFSETQRNKGNFPGRFSGRQFSNSRSEMNVSTLELGDSALYLCASSPDRGAGYGYTFGSGTRLTVV.

This chain links TRBV11-2 with TRBJ2-1; 8 bases line up with TRBD1. The V and J ends lost 7 bases and 9 bases, in that order; junction bases with no gene match: 11. Germline assignment: CDR1 SGHAT and CDR2 FQNNGV. The CDR3 has 14 residues. The CDR3 nucleotides read TGTGCCAGCATCGAACGGACAGGGTTCGTTGAGCAGTTCTTC. The encoded protein is CASIERTGFVEQFF. Variable domain in full (rest from reference TRBV11-2 and TRBJ2-1): EAGVAQSPRYKIIEKRQSVAFWCNPISGHATLYWYQQILGQGPKLLIQFQNNGVVDDSQLPKDRFSAERLKGVDSTLKIQPAKLEDSAVYLCASIERTGFVEQFFGPGTRLTVL.

The chain links TRBV28 to TRBJ2-7; D might be TRBD2 (6 bases). CDR3 length: 12 residues. Trimming stripped 7 bases from V and 2 bases from J, with 9 bases between. Germline CDR1 and CDR2: MDHEN and SYDVKM. CDR3 DNA sequence: TGTGCCAGCAACCAGCGGGCCTACGAGCAGTACTTC. Translating it yields CASNQRAYEQYF.

V usage is TRBV6-6 and J usage is TRBJ1-1; D is perhaps TRBD1 (5 bases). Germline values: CDR1 MNHNY, CDR2 SVGAGI (reference sequence). This CDR3 contains 13 residues. The V gene lost 5 bases and the J gene lost 5 bases, with 12 bases spanning the gap. This CDR3 is CASSRTKGTEAFF. The CDR3 bases are TGTGCCAGCAGTCGGACAAAGGGGACTGAAGCTTTCTTT.

The chain is built from TRBV5-6 and TRBJ1-4, with 7 positions matching TRBD1. This CDR3 contains 16 residues. The J segment lost 5 bases and the V segment lost 4 bases, leaving 11 bases of the junction unmatched. Germline V lookup: CDR1 SGHDT, CDR2 YYEEEE. The CDR3 nucleotides are TGTGCCAGCAGCCCAAGGGGGGACAGCACCAATGAAAAACTGTTTTTT. This translates into CASSPRGDSTNEKLFF.

The V and J genes are TRBV11-2 and TRBJ2-4, with TRBD2 matching over 11 bases. Trimming took 4 bases from V and 2 from J; bases not matched to a gene: 13. Looked up from germline, CDR1 is SGHAT and CDR2 is FQNNGV. The CDR3 loop spans 19 amino acids. The CDR3 region has the DNA TGTGCCAGCAGCTCCATAAATACTAGCGGGGGATGGTCCAAAAACATTCAGTACTTC. This codes for CASSSINTSGGWSKNIQYF.

Points on this clone: A far larger clone is one nucleotide away, so this likely arose from a read error. The chain combines TRBV7-2 with TRBJ2-3; D is unresolved. The CDR3 spans 13 residues. CDR1 and CDR2 from the germline V gene are SGHTA and FQGNSA. Trimming took off 5 bases at V and 0 bases at J, with 6 bases between the two ends. Here the CDR3 DNA reads TGTGCCAGCAGCCCTTCTAGCACAGATACGCAGTATTTT. This codes for CASSPSSTDTQYF.

This chain connects TRBV15 to TRBJ2-7; 10 positions agree with TRBD1. The CDR3 contains 17 residues. Germline CDR1 reads LNHNV; CDR2 reads YYDKDF (reference sequence). V lost 4 bases, J lost 2 bases, and 11 bases stayed unmatched. The CDR3 here is CATSTLPGTGAPYEQYF. CDR3 in DNA: TGTGCCACCAGCACACTCCCCGGGACAGGGGCACCCTACGAGCAGTACTTC.

The chain combines TRBV4-2 with TRBJ1-2; D is ambiguous. The germline CDR1 and CDR2 sequences are LGHNA and YNFKEQ. The ends were cut back, 5 bases at V and 0 bases at J, with 22 bases in the middle. CDR3 length equals 18 residues. CDR3 sequence (DNA): TGTGCCAGCAGCTCGTCGTTGGGCCCGGAAGGTTCTAACTATGGCTACACCTTC. Translating gives CASSSSLGPEGSNYGYTF.

The chain joins TRBV6-1 to TRBJ1-6; tentatively, D is TRBD1 (5 bases). Trimming stripped 1 base from V and 4 bases from J, with 8 bases between. Germline-derived CDR1 and CDR2 are MNHNS and SASEGT. This CDR3 region has 15 residues. DNA for the CDR3: TGTGCCAGCAGTGAAGAGACAGCGTATAATTCACCCCTCCACTTT. It translates to CASSEETAYNSPLHF.

CDR3 nucleotide sequence: TGTGCCTTACGACTAGGGCGGGGATACGAGCAGTACTTC. As protein: CALRLGRGYEQYF. The chain employs TRBV30 and TRBJ2-7, with D possibly matching TRBD2 (6 bases). CDR3 size: 13 residues. V was trimmed by 7 bases and J by 4 bases, leaving 17 bases between them. CDR1 is GTSNPN, CDR2 SVGIG, per germline (reference sequence).

The V and J genes are TRBV7-9 and TRBJ2-7; D unclear. CDR1 SEHNR and CDR2 FQNEAQ come from the germline V gene (reference sequence). Trimming removed 2 bases from V and 6 bases from J, with 5 bases in between. The length of the CDR3 is 11 residues. The chain's CDR3 is CASSLSVEQYF. The CDR3 DNA follows: TGTGCCAGCAGCTTATCTGTCGAGCAGTACTTC.

A few counts support this clone. The rearrangement uses TRBV7-3 and TRBJ2-7; D is unclear. This CDR3 is built from 13 residues. V gave up 2 bases and J gave up 3 bases, with 8 bases separating them. Germline V gene data show CDR1 as SGHTA and CDR2 as FQGTGA. The CDR3, as DNA: TGTGCCAGCAGCTTAGGTGGCGGCTACGAGCAGTACTTC. This translates into CASSLGGGYEQYF.

This clone was detected only once. V is TRBV2 and J is TRBJ1-6, with 11 bases matching TRBD1. The CDR3 runs to 15 residues. J gave up 6 bases and V 9 bases, and 7 bases lay outside the gene matches. Germline V gene sequence: CDR1 SNHLY, CDR2 FYNNEI. CDR3 in amino acids: CASTGQGASNSPLHF. Here the CDR3 DNA reads TGTGCCAGTACAGGACAGGGGGCTAGTAATTCACCCCTCCACTTT.

This clone has a count of ten or more. The chain joins TRBV9 to TRBJ1-3, with 7 bases aligning to TRBD1. The germline gives CDR1 SGDLS, CDR2 YYNGEE. The CDR3 is 16 amino acids. V gave up 4 bases and J gave up 0 bases; unmatched junction bases: 7. CDR3: CASSPTGQVSGNTIYF. The DNA of the CDR3 is TGTGCCAGCAGCCCCACAGGACAGGTCTCTGGAAACACCATATATTTT.